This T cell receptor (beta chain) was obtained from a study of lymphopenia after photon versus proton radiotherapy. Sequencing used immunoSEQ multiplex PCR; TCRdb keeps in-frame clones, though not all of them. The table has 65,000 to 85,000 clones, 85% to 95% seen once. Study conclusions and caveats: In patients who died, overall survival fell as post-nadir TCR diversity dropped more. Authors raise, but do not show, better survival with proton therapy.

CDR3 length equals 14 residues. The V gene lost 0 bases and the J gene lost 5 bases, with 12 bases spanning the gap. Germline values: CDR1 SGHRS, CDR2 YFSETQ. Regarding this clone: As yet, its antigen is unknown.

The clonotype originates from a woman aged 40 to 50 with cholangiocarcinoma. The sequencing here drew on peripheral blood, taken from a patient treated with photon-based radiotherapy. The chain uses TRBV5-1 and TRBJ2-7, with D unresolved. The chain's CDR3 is CASSLEALSHEQYF. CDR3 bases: TGCGCCAGCAGCTTGGAAGCCCTCAGCCACGAGCAGTACTTC.